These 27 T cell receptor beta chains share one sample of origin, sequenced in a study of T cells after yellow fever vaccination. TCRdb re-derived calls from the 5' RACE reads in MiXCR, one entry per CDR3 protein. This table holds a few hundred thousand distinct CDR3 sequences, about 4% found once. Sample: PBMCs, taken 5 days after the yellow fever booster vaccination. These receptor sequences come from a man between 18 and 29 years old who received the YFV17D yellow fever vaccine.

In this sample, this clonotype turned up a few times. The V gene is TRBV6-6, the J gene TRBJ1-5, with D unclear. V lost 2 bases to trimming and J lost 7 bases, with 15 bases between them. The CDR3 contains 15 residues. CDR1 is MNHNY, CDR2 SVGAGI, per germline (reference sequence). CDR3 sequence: CASSYPYTVQQPQHF. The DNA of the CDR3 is TGTGCCAGCAGTTACCCCTACACGGTGCAGCAGCCCCAGCATTTT.

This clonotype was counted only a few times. In DNA form, the CDR3 reads TGTGCCAGCTCCCATGCGGGACAGGGGATTAATGAGCAGTTCTTC. Amino acids: CASSHAGQGINEQFF. The rearrangement links TRBV18 to TRBJ2-1; TRBD1 agrees at 10 bases. From germline, CDR1 is KGHSH and CDR2 LQKENI. The CDR3 contains 15 residues. With 6 bases clipped from V and 7 bases from J, the junction kept 9 bases outside the gene matches. Drawing the rest from reference TRBV18 and TRBJ2-1, the complete variable domain is NAGVMQNPRHLVRRRGQEARLRCSPMKGHSHVYWYRQLPEEGLKFMVYLQKENIIDESGMPKERFSAEFPKEGPSILRIQQVVRGDSAAYFCASSHAGQGINEQFFGPGTRLTVL.

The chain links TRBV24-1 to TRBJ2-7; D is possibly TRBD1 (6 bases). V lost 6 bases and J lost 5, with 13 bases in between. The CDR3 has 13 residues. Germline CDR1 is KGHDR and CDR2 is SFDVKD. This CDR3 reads CATSNRESDEQYF. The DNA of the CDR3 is TGTGCCACCAGTAACAGGGAATCCGACGAGCAGTACTTC.

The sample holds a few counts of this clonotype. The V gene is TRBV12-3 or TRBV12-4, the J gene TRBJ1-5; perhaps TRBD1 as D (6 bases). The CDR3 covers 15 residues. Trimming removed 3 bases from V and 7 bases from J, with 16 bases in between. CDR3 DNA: TGTGCCAGCAGTTTCGGGCAGGGGCGGATACAGCCCCAGCATTTT. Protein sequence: CASSFGQGRIQPQHF.

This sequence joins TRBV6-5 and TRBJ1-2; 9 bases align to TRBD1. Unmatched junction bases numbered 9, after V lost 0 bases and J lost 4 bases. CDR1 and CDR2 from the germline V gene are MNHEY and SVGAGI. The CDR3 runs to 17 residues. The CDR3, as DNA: TGTGCCAGCAGTTACTCGGGGACAGGGCGCTTGGGCTATGGCTACACCTTC. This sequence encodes CASSYSGTGRLGYGYTF.

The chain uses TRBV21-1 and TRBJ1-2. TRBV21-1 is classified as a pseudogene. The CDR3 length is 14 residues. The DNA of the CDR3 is TGTGCCAGCAGCAAAGTTCACCAACGAAATGGCTACACCTTC. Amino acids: CASSKVHQRNGYTF.

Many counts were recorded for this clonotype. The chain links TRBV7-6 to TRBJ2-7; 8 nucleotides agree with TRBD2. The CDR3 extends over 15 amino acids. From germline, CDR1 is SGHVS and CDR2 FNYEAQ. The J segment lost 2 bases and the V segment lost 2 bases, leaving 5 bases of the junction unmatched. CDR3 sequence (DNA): TGTGCCAGCAGCTTAATGGGGACTAGACCCTACGAGCAGTACGTC. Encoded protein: CASSLMGTRPYEQYV.

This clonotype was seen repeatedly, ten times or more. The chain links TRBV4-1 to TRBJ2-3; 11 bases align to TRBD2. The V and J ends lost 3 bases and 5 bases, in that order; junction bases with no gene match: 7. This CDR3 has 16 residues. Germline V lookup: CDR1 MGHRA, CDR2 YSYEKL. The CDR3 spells CASSHIAGGPGDTQYF. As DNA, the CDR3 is TGCGCCAGCAGCCATATAGCGGGGGGGCCTGGAGATACGCAGTATTTT.

CDR3 DNA: TGCGCCAGCAGAAGGAGTGCAGACCTTAATGAAAAACTGTTTTTT. The encoded protein is CASRRSADLNEKLFF. The chain combines TRBV5-1 with TRBJ1-4; D unresolved. Germline V gene sequence: CDR1 SGHRS, CDR2 YFSETQ. CDR3 size: 15 residues. Trimming removed 5 bases from V and 4 bases from J, with 15 bases in between.

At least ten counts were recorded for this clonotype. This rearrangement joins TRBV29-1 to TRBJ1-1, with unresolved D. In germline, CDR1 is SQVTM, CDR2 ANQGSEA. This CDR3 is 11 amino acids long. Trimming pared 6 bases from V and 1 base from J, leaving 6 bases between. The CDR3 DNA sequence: TGCAGCGTCGACGGGAACACTGAAGCTTTCTTT. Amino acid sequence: CSVDGNTEAFF.

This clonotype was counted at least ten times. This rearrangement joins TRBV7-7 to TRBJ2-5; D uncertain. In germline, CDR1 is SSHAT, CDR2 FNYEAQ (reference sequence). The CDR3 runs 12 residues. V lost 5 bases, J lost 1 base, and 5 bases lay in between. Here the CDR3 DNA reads TGTGCCAGCAGCCCGGTCCAAGAGACCCAGTACTTC. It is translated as CASSPVQETQYF. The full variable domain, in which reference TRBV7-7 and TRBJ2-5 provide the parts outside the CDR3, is GAGVSQSPRYKVTKRGQDVTLRCDPISSHATLYWYQQALGQGPEFLTYFNYEAQPDKSGLPSDRFSAERPEGSISTLTIQRTEQRDSAMYRCASSPVQETQYFGPGTRLLVL.

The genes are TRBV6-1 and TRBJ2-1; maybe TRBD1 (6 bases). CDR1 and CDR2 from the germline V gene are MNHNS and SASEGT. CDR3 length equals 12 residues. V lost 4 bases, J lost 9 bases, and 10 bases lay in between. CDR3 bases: TGTGCCAGCAGTGCACAGGGTGGTGAGCAGTTCTTC. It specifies CASSAQGGEQFF.

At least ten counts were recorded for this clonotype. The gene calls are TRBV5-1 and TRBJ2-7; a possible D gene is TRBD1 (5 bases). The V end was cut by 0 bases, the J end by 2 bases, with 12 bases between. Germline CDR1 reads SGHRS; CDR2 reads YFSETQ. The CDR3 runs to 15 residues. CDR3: CASSLEGPRAYEQYF. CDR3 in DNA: TGCGCCAGCAGCTTGGAGGGGCCCAGGGCCTACGAGCAGTACTTC.

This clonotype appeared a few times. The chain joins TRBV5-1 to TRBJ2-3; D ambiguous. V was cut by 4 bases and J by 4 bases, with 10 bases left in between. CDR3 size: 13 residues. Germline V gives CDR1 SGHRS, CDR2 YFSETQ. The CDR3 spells CASSPNQADTQYF. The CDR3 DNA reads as TGCGCCAGCAGCCCGAACCAAGCAGATACGCAGTATTTT.

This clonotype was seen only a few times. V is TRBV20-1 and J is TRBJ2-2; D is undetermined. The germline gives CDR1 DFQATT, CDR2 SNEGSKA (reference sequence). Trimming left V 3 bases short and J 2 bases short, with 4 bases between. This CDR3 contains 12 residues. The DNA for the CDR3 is TGCAGTGCTAGGGGTAACACCGGGGAGCTGTTTTTT. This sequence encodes CSARGNTGELFF.

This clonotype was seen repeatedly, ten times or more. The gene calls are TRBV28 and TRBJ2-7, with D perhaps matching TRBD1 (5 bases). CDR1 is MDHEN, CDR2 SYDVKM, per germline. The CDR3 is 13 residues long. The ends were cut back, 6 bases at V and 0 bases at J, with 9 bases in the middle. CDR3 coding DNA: TGTGCCAGCAGACAAACAGGCTCCTACGAGCAGTACGTC. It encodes CASRQTGSYEQYV.

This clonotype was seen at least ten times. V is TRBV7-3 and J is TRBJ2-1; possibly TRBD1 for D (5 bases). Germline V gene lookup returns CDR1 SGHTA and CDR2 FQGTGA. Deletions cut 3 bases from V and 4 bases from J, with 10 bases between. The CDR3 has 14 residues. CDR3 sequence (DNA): TGTGCCAGCAGCTTTACCACAGGATACAATGAGCAGTTCTTC. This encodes CASSFTTGYNEQFF.

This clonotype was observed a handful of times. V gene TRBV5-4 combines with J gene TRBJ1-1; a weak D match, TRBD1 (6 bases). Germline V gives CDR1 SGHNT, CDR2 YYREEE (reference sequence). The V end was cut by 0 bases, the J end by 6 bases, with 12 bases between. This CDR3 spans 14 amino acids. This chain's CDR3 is CASSLAGPGAEAFF. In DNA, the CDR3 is TGTGCCAGCAGCTTGGCAGGGCCAGGGGCTGAAGCTTTCTTT.

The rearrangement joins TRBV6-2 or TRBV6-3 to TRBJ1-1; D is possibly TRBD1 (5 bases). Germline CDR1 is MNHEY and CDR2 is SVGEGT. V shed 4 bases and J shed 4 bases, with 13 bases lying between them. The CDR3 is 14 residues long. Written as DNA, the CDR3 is TGTGCCAGCAGTTTCCTGGGGGATGGCACTGAAGCTTTCTTT. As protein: CASSFLGDGTEAFF.

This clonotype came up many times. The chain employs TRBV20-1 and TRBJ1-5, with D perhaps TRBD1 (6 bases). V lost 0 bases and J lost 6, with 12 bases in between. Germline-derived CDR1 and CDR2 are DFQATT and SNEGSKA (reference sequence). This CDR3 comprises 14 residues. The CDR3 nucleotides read TGCAGTGCTAGAGATTACAGGGCTGGTCAGCCCCAGCATTTT. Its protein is CSARDYRAGQPQHF.

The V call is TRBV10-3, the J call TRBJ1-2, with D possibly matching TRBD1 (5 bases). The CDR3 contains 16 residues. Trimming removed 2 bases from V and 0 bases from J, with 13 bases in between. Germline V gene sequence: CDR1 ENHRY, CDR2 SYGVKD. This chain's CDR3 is CAISEQDKVPNYGYTF. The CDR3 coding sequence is TGTGCCATCAGTGAGCAGGACAAAGTCCCTAACTATGGCTACACCTTC.

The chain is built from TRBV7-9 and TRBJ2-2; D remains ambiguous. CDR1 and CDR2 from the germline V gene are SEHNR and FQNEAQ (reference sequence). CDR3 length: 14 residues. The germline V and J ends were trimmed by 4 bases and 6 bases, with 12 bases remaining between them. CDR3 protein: CASSSLVTAGELFF. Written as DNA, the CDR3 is TGTGCCAGCAGCTCCCTAGTCACGGCCGGGGAGCTGTTTTTT.

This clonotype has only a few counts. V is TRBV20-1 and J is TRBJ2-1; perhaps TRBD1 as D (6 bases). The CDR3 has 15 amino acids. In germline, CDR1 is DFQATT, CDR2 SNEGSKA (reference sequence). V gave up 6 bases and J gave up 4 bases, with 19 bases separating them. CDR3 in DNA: TGCAGTGCCCCGATGACGGGACAACTTTACAATGAGCAGTTCTTC. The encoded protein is CSAPMTGQLYNEQFF.

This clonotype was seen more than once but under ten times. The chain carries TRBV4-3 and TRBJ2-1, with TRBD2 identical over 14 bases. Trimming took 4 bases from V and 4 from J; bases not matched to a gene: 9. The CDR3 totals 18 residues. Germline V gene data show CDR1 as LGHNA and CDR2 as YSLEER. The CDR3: CASSRRRTSGGIYNEQFF. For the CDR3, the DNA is TGCGCCAGCAGCCGCAGACGGACTAGCGGGGGGATATACAATGAGCAGTTCTTC.

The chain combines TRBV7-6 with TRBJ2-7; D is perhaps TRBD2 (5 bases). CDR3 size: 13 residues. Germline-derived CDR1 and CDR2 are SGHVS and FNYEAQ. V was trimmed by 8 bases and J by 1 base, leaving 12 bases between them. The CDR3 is CASARENSYEQYV. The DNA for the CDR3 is TGTGCCAGCGCGAGGGAGAATTCCTACGAGCAGTACGTC.

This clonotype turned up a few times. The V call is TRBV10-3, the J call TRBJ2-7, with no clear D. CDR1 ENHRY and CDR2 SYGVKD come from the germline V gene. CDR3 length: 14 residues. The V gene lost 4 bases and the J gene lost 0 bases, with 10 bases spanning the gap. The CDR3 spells CAISGPTTSYEQYV. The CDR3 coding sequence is TGTGCCATCAGTGGACCCACAACCTCCTACGAGCAGTACGTC.

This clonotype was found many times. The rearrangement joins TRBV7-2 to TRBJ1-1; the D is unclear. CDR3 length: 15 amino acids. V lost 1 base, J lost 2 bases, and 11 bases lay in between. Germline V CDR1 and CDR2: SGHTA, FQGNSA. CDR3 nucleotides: TGTGCCAGCAGCTTAGTGCCGGAGGTCAACACTGAAGCTTTCTTT. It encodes CASSLVPEVNTEAFF.